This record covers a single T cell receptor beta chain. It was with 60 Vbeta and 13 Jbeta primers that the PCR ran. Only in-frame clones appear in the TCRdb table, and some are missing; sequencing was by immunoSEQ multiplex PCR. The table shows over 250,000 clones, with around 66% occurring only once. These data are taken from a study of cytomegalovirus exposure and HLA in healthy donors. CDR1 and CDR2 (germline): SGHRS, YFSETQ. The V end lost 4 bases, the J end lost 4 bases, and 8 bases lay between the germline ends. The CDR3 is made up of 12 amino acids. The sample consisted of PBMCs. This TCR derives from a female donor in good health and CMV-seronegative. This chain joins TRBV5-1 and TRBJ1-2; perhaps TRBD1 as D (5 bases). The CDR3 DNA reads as TGCGCCAGCAGCGCGACAGCCTATGGCTACACCTTC. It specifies CASSATAYGYTF.